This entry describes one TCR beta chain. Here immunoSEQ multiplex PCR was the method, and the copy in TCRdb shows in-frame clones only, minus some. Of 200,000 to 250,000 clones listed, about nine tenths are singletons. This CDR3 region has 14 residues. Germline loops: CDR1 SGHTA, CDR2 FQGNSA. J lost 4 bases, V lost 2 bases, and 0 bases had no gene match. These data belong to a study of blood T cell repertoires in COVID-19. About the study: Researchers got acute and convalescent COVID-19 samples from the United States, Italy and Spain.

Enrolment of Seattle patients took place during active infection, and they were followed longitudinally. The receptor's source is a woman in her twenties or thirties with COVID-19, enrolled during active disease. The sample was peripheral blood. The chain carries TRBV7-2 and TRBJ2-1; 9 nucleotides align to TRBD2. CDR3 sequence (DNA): TGTGCCAGCAGCTTAACTAGCGGGTACAATGAGCAGTTCTTC. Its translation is CASSLTSGYNEQFF.